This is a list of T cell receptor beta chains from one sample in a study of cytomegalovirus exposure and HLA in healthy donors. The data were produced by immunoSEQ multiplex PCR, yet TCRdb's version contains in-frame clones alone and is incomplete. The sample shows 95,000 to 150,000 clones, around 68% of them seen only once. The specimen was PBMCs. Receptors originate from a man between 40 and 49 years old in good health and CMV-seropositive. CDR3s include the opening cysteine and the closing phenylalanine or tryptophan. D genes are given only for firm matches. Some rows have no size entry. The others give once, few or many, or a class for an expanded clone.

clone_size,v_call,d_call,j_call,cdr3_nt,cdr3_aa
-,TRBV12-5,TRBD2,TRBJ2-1,TGTGCTAGTGGTTTGGGTAAGGGACTAGCGGGAGAACATGAGCAGTTCTTC,CASGLGKGLAGEHEQFF
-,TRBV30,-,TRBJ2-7,TGTGCCTGGAAGGGAGGGGGGACGACCTACGAGCAGTACTTC,CAWKGGGTTYEQYF
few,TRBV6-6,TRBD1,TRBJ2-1,TGTGCCAGCAGTTACGTACAGGGGGCCTACAATGAGCAGTTCTTC,CASSYVQGAYNEQFF
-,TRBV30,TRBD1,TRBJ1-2,TGTGCCTGGAGTGTACGGGACAGGGATAACTATGGCTACACCTTC,CAWSVRDRDNYGYTF
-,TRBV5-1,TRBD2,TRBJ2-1,TGCGCCAGCAGCGGAACTAGCGGGAGGTTGAATGAGCAGTTCTTC,CASSGTSGRLNEQFF
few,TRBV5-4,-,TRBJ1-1,TGTGCCAGCAGCACCTGGGAGACTGAAGCTTTCTTT,CASSTWETEAFF
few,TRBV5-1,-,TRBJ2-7,TGCGCCAGCAGCTTGGCACAGGGCCCCCACGAGCAGTACTTC,CASSLAQGPHEQYF
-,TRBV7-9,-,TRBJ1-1,TGTGCCAGCAGCGCTAACTCCGTCGGGACTGAAGCTTTCTTT,CASSANSVGTEAFF
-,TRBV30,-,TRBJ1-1,TGTGCCTGGAGTCCCACGAGCCCGATGAACACTGAAGCTTTCTTT,CAWSPTSPMNTEAFF
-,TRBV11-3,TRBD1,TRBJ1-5,TGTGCCAGCGTCCACGACCGGGACAGTAATCAGCCCCAGCATTTT,CASVHDRDSNQPQHF
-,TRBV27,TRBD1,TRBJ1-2,TGTGCCAGCAGTACTTCCGGGACAGGGAGCTATGGCTACACCTTC,CASSTSGTGSYGYTF
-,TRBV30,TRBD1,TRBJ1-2,TGTGCCTGGACGGCCCGCAGGGGGCGCGGCTATGGCTACACCTTC,CAWTARRGRGYGYTF
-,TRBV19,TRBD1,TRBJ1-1,TGTGCCAGTAGTACGATCTCAGACAGGGACACTGAAGCTTTCTTT,CASSTISDRDTEAFF
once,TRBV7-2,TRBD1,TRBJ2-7,TGTGCCAGCAGCAAGAGACAGGGTTTTTACGAGCAGTACTTC,CASSKRQGFYEQYF
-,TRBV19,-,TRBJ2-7,TGTGCCAGCGGAGAAAGGAACGTGCACGAGCAGTACTTC,CASGERNVHEQYF
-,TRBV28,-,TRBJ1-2,TGTGCCAGCAGGAGCCTGGGGGAGGGTTCGGGCTACACCTTC,CASRSLGEGSGYTF
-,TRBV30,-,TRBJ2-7,TGTGCCTGGAGTGTACTTGGTGAGGGATCGCAGTACTTC,CAWSVLGEGSQYF
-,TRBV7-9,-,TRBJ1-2,TGTGCCAGCAGCTTAGACCAGGGGCACTATGGCTACACCTTC,CASSLDQGHYGYTF
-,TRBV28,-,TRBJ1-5,TGTGCCAGCAGTCCGACCAGGGTGTCGGGCAATCAGCCCCAGCATTTT,CASSPTRVSGNQPQHF
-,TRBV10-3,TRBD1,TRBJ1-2,TGTGCCATCAGTGAGGGAGGGACAGGACTCTATGGCTACACCTTC,CAISEGGTGLYGYTF
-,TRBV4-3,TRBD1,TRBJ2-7,TGCGCCAGCAGCCCGGGACAGTCCTACGGGCAGTACTTC,CASSPGQSYGQYF
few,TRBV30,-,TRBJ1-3,TGTGCCTGGACCGGGACACTCCATGGAAACACCATATATTTT,CAWTGTLHGNTIYF
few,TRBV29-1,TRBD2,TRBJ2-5,TGCAGCGGATCGAGCGGGAGCCACCAAGAGACCCAGTACTTC,CSGSSGSHQETQYF
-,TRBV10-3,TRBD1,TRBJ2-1,TGTGCCATCAGTGGTAAGGTCACAGGGGGTGGGCCCAATGAGCAGTTCTTC,CAISGKVTGGGPNEQFF
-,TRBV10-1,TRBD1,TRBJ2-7,TGCGCCAGCAGTGGGCAGTTTGGACAGGGGGACGAGCAGTACTTC,CASSGQFGQGDEQYF
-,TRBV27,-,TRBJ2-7,TGTGCCAGCAGGCAGGGTTCCTACGAGCAGTACTTC,CASRQGSYEQYF
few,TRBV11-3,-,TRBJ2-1,TGTGCCAGCAGCTTGGGGCCTTACAATGAGCAGTTCTTC,CASSLGPYNEQFF
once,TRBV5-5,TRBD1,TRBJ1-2,TGTGCCAGCAGCTACGACGGACAGGGACATTATGGCTACACCTTC,CASSYDGQGHYGYTF
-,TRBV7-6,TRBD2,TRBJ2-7,TGTGCCAGCAGCCCCTCTACTAGCGGGGGCAGCCACGAGCAGTACTTC,CASSPSTSGGSHEQYF